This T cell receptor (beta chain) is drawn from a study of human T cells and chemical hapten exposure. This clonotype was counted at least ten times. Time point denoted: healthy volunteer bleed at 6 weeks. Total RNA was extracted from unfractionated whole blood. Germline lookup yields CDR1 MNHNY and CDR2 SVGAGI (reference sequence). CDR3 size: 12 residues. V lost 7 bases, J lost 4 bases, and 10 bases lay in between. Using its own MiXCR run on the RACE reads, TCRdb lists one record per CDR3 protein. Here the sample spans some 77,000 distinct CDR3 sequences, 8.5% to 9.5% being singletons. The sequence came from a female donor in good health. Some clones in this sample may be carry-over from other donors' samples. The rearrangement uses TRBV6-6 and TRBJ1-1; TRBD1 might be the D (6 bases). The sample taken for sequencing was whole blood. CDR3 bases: TGTGCCAGCAAGAAGGACAGCACTGAAGCTTTCTTT. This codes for CASKKDSTEAFF.